This T cell receptor (beta chain) stems from a study of human T cells and chemical hapten exposure. Stated time point: patch test 1, 2 weeks after DPC sensitization. Treatment given: therapeutic diphenylcyclopropenone sensitization with weekly scalp DPC. This clonotype was counted many times. Looked up from germline, CDR1 is DFQATT and CDR2 is SNEGSKA (reference sequence). The CDR3 sequence is 12 residues long. Trimming left V 5 bases short and J 7 bases short, with 11 bases between. TCRdb recomputed calls from the RACE reads with MiXCR, one row per CDR3 protein. The sample shows tens of thousands of distinct CDR3 sequences, approximately 11% of them seen only once.

This TCR came from a woman aged 50 to 60 with alopecia areata. Some clones in this sample may be carry-over from other donors' samples. The sequences come from whole blood, collected in connection with sensitization to the hapten diphenylcyclopropenone (DPC). The rearrangement joins TRBV20-1 to TRBJ1-4; D is undetermined. In DNA, the CDR3 is TGCAGTGCTGGTAGGACGGGTGAAAAACTGTTTTTT. Amino acids: CSAGRTGEKLFF.